The 2 T cell receptor beta chains listed next were all sequenced from one sample in a study of blood T cell repertoires in COVID-19. Repertoires were generated with immunoSEQ multiplex PCR, while TCRdb's copy carries only in-frame clones and drops some. Here the sample spans roughly 250,000 clones, roughly 90% being singletons. Material for sequencing was PBMCs or T cells enriched from blood (not recorded which). All receptors derive from a woman in her thirties with acute COVID-19.

The J gene is TRBJ2-7, the V gene TRBV28; TRBD2 might be the D (5 bases). Germline V gives CDR1 MDHEN, CDR2 SYDVKM. CDR3 length: 13 residues. The ends were cut back, 6 bases at V and 2 bases at J, with 11 bases in the middle. This chain's CDR3 is CASSRTGAYEQYF. The CDR3 nucleotides are TGTGCCAGCAGCCGGACTGGGGCCTACGAGCAGTACTTC.

The chain recombines TRBV9 with TRBJ2-3, with D possibly TRBD2 on 6 matching bases. Germline V CDR1 and CDR2: SGDLS, YYNGEE. The V and J ends lost 2 bases and 0 bases respectively, with 10 bases between them. This CDR3 spans 15 amino acids. CDR3 sequence: CASSVGGSSTDTQYF. The CDR3 nucleotides are TGTGCCAGCAGCGTCGGAGGGAGTAGCACAGATACGCAGTATTTT.